The clone carrying this T cell receptor (beta chain) was detected only a few times. Its antigen is unidentified. The study reverse transcribed the entire isolated RNA, so it sequenced expressed TCRB transcripts. TCRdb keeps only in-frame clones here, not all; method: immunoSEQ multiplex PCR. Found here are approximately 120,000 clones, roughly 17% of them singletons; the top ten hold 2.6%. The CDR3 has 15 residues. Trimming cost V 1 base and J 4 bases, with 12 bases left between them. Germline V gene data show CDR1 as MGHRA and CDR2 as YSYEKL. This sample was included in a study of beta chain features in type 1 diabetes. Sorting with CD45RO/CCR7/CD25/CD127/CD95/CD27 yielded naive, central memory, regulatory and stem-like memory CD4+ cells. Study-wide findings and caveats: High TCR expression in some cells could lead to their over-representation in cDNA sequencing. Within each of all four CD4+ subsets, Type 1 diabetes patients had TCRB CDR3s that were moderately but significantly shorter. Junctions at VDJ sites from type 1 diabetes patients had fewer insertions and more deletions.

This sequence originates from a young man with type 1 diabetes. The V call is TRBV4-1, the J call TRBJ2-3; D gene uncertain. The sequencing sample was made of central memory CD4+ T cells from blood. In DNA, the CDR3 is TGCGCCAGCAGCCAAGTCGAAAGGGTCGCAGATACGCAGTATTTT. This gives the protein CASSQVERVADTQYF.